These T cell receptor beta chains were read from a single sample in a study of T-cell reconstitution after alpha-beta-depleted transplantation in children. TCRdb passed the PCR reads through MiXCR, listing each CDR3 protein once. The sample includes more than 150,000 distinct CDR3 sequences, roughly 14% seen only once; the top ten take about 12%. The specimen comprised PBMCs from the stem cell graft donor, sampled from the stem cell graft. These receptors were obtained from a human donor who donated a stem cell graft to a child with acute lymphoblastic leukemia. Both conserved end residues are part of each CDR3. D genes are given only for firm matches. Clone size appears in some rows only: once, few, many, or a class for an expanded clone.

>TRBJ2-7|TRBV7-9|many|.
TGTGCCAGCAGCTTTACTAGATATAATAGGTACGAGCAGTACTTC
CASSFTRYNRYEQYF
>TRBJ2-6|TRBV7-6|many|.
TGTGCCAGCAGCCAAAGACAGGTTTCGGGGGCCAACGTCCTGACTTTC
CASSQRQVSGANVLTF
>TRBJ2-1|TRBV7-2|few|.
TGTGCCAGCAGCTTAGCGGGGGGTAGAATTAAAGGTGATGAGCAGTTCTTC
CASSLAGGRIKGDEQFF
>TRBJ1-2|TRBV13|.|.
TGTGCCAGCAGCACAATGACGACCGACACTTATGGCTACACCTTC
CASSTMTTDTYGYTF
>TRBJ2-5|TRBV12-3/TRBV12-4|.|.
TGTGCCAGCAATGTCCGGGCCTGGGGGGCTAGGGAGACCCAGTACTTC
CASNVRAWGARETQYF
>TRBJ2-2|TRBV6-5|many|TRBD1
TGTGCCAGCAGCCAGACAGGGCAGGCTGGGGAGCTGTTTTTT
CASSQTGQAGELFF
>TRBJ2-5|TRBV6-5|.|.
TGTGCCAGCAGTCGCGGGACATACCGGAGTTCCGTTCAAGAGACCCAGTACTTC
CASSRGTYRSSVQETQYF
>TRBJ2-1|TRBV3-1|.|.
TGTGCCACCTGCCAAGCACATAGCCCGGGCAATGAGCAGTTCTTC
CATCQAHSPGNEQFF
>TRBJ2-2|TRBV27|many|.
TGTGCCAGCAGTTTTGGCCCGGGGAGGTTATCCGGGGAGCTGTTTTTT
CASSFGPGRLSGELFF
>TRBJ2-1|TRBV7-9|many|.
TGTGCCAGCAGCGGGAGAGACAATGAGCAGTTCTTC
CASSGRDNEQFF
>TRBJ2-7|TRBV5-1|.|.
TGCGCCAGCAGCTTGGAAGGGCGTGGGGGCGAGCAGTACTTC
CASSLEGRGGEQYF
>TRBJ2-7|TRBV7-9|few|.
TGTGCCAGCAGCTTAGGTGGGAGAACCTCCTACGAGCAGTACTTC
CASSLGGRTSYEQYF
>TRBJ1-2|TRBV7-9|few|.
TGTGCCAGCAGCCCAGGGGACACCCTGGACACCTTC
CASSPGDTLDTF
>TRBJ2-4|TRBV7-2|.|.
TGTGCCAGCAGCTTAGTCGGGCTAGCGTTGGCCAAAAACATTCAGTACTTC
CASSLVGLALAKNIQYF
>TRBJ2-7|TRBV5-1|.|.
TGCGCCAGCAGCTGGGCCGTAAGTCTCTACGAGCAGTACTTC
CASSWAVSLYEQYF
>TRBJ2-1|TRBV20-1|many|TRBD2
TGCAGTGCTAGAGATATCGAGGGAGGGCTTAGCAATGAGCAGTTCTTC
CSARDIEGGLSNEQFF
>TRBJ1-1|TRBV3-1|few|.
TGTGCCAGCAGCCAACGACACGGGGTCGGCACTGAAGCTTTCTTT
CASSQRHGVGTEAFF
>TRBJ2-5|TRBV5-1|few|.
TGCGCCAGCAGCTTGGCTGGGAGTGGGTACCAAGAGACCCAGTACTTC
CASSLAGSGYQETQYF
>TRBJ2-7|TRBV20-1|few|TRBD2
TGCAGTGCTAGCGGACTAGCGGGAGTAAGGAAGGGCTACGAGCAGTACTTC
CSASGLAGVRKGYEQYF
>TRBJ2-1|TRBV5-1|many|TRBD1
TGCGCCAGCAGCTCCCTCAGGACAGGGGATTACAATGAGCAGTTCTTC
CASSSLRTGDYNEQFF
>TRBJ2-7|TRBV20-1|many|TRBD2
TGCAGTGCTCGTACTAGCGGACTTTACTCCTACGAGCAGTACTTC
CSARTSGLYSYEQYF
>TRBJ2-1|TRBV10-3|many|.
TGTGCCATCAGTGCACGCACCCCCGGGGGTGAGCAGTTCTTC
CAISARTPGGEQFF
>TRBJ1-5|TRBV20-1|many|TRBD1
TGCAGTGCCACGAATCCCGGGACAGGGAGCAATCAGCCCCAGCATTTT
CSATNPGTGSNQPQHF
>TRBJ2-1|TRBV12-3/TRBV12-4|many|.
TGTGCCAGCACCTGGGGTTGGCGGGAACGGCACAATGAGCAGTTCTTC
CASTWGWRERHNEQFF